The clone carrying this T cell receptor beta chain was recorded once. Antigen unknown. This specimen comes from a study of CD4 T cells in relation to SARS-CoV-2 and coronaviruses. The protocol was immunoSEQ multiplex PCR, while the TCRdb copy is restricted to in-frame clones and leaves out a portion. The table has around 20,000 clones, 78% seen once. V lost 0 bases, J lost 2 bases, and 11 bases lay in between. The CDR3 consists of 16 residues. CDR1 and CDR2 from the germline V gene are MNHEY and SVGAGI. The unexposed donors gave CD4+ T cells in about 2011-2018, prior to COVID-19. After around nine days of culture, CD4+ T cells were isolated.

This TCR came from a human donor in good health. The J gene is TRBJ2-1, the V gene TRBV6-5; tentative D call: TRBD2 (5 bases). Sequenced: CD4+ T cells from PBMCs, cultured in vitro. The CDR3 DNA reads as TGTGCCAGCAGTTACTCTGCCCCTAGCACCTACAATGAGCAGTTCTTC. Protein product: CASSYSAPSTYNEQFF.